This T cell receptor beta chain is drawn from a study of CD8+CD57+ T cells in acquired aplastic anemia. CDR3 and TCR beta VDJ profiling relied on a genomic DNA template. Via MiXCR, TCRdb re-called the reads, giving one row per CDR3 protein. The table records around 170,000 distinct CDR3 sequences, about 60% of them present only once. The ends were cut back, 3 bases at V and 7 bases at J, with 15 bases in the middle. The CDR3 contains 14 residues. Germline V gene sequence: CDR1 MGHRA, CDR2 YSYEKL. This clonotype was counted many times. This rearrangement joins TRBV4-1 to TRBJ1-2; tentatively, D is TRBD1 (6 bases). The TCR comes from a human donor in good health. The material sequenced was sorted CD4+, CD8+, or CD8+CD57+ T cells (not recorded which) from PBMCs. CDR3 region: CASSHPAGAGGYTF. The CDR3 DNA sequence: TGCGCCAGCAGCCACCCCGCAGGGGCGGGTGGCTACACCTTC.